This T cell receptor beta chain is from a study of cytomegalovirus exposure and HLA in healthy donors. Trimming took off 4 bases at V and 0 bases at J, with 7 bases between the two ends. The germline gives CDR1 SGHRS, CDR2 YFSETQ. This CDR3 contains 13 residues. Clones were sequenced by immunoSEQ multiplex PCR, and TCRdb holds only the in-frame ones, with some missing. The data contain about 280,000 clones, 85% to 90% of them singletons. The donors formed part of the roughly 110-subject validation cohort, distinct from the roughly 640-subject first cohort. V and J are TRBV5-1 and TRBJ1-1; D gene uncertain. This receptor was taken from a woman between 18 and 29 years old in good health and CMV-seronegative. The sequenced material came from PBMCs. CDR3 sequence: CASSPTLNTEAFF. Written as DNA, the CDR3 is TGCGCCAGCAGCCCGACTCTGAACACTGAAGCTTTCTTT. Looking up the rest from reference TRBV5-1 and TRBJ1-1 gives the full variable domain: KAGVTQTPRYLIKTRGQQVTLSCSPISGHRSVSWYQQTPGQGLQFLFEYFSETQRNKGNFPGRFSGRQFSNSRSEMNVSTLELGDSALYLCASSPTLNTEAFFGQGTRLTVV.